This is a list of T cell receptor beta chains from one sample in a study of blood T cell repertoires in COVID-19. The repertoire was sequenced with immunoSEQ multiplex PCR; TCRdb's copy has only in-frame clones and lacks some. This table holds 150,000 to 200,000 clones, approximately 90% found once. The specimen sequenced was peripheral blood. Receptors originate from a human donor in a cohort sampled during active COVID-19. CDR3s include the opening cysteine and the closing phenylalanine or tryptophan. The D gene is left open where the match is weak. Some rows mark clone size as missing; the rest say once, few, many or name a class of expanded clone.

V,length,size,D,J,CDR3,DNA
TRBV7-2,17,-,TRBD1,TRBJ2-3,CASSLVPLTGGADTQYF,TGTGCCAGCAGCTTAGTTCCGTTGACAGGGGGTGCAGATACGCAGTATTTT
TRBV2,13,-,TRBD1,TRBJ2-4,CAGRQGVLDIQYF,TGTGCCGGCAGACAGGGGGTTTTGGACATTCAGTACTTC
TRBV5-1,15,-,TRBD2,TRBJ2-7,CASRSSGTHLNEQYF,TGCGCCAGCCGATCAAGCGGGACCCATCTTAACGAGCAGTACTTC
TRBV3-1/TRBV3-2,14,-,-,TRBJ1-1,CASSQETGVTEAFF,TGTGCCAGCAGCCAAGAGACGGGAGTTACTGAAGCTTTCTTT
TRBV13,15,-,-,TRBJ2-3,CASSLVGDGTDTQYF,TGTGCCAGCAGCTTAGTGGGAGACGGCACAGATACGCAGTATTTT
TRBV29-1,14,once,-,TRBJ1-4,CSAQRGATNEKLFF,TGCAGCGCCCAGAGAGGTGCAACTAATGAAAAACTGTTTTTT
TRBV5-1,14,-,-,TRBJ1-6,CASKSTGDNSPLHF,TGCGCCAGCAAGTCGACAGGCGATAATTCACCCCTCCACTTT
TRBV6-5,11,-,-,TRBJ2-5,CASRVLETQYF,TGTGCCAGCCGGGTGTTAGAGACCCAGTACTTC
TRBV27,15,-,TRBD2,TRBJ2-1,CASTLAGGSYNEQFF,TGTGCCAGCACCTTAGCGGGGGGCTCCTACAATGAGCAGTTCTTC
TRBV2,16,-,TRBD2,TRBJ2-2,CASSGASGMGSGELFF,TGTGCCAGCAGTGGGGCTAGCGGGATGGGGAGCGGGGAGCTGTTTTTT
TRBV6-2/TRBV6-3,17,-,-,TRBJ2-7,CASSFNRLAGQPYEQYF,TGTGCCAGCAGTTTCAACCGTCTGGCAGGCCAACCGTACGAGCAGTACTTC
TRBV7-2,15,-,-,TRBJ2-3,CASSLLVGNTDTQYF,TGTGCCAGCAGCTTACTCGTGGGCAACACAGATACGCAGTATTTT
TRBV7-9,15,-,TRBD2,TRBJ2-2,CASSLRREATGELFF,TGTGCCAGCAGCTTAAGGCGGGAGGCGACCGGGGAGCTGTTTTTT
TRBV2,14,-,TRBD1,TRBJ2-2,CASKETGGKGELFF,TGTGCCAGCAAAGAGACAGGGGGGAAGGGGGAGCTGTTTTTT
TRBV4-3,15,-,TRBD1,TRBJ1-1,CASSQDGTGLTEAFF,TGCGCCAGCAGCCAAGATGGGACAGGCCTCACTGAAGCTTTCTTT
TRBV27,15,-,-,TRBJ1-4,CASRDIQTTNEKLFF,TGTGCCAGCAGAGATATACAAACAACTAATGAAAAACTGTTTTTT
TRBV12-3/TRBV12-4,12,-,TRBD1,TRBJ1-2,CASTRDSYGYTF,TGTGCCAGCACTCGGGACAGCTATGGCTACACCTTC
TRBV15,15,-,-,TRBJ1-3,CATSREAGTGNTIYF,TGTGCCACCAGCAGAGAGGCGGGGACTGGAAACACCATATATTTT
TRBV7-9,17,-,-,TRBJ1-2,CASSRKQGGTTNYGYTF,TGTGCCAGCAGCCGCAAACAAGGCGGAACGACGAACTATGGCTACACCTTC
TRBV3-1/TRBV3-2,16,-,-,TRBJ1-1,CASSHRGTTMNTEAFF,TGTGCCAGCAGCCACAGGGGCACAACCATGAACACTGAAGCTTTCTTT
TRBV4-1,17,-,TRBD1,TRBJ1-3,CASSQDAVGQLGNTIYF,TGCGCCAGCAGCCAAGATGCGGTGGGACAGCTTGGAAACACCATATATTTT
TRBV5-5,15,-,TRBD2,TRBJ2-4,CASSPRTSGNNIQYF,TGTGCCAGCAGCCCAAGGACTAGCGGGAACAACATTCAGTACTTC
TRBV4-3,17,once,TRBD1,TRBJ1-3,CASSQWGTGSSGNTIYF,TGCGCCAGCAGCCAATGGGGGACAGGATCTTCTGGAAACACCATATATTTT
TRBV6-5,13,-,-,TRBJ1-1,CASSWGQNTEAFF,TGTGCCAGCAGTTGGGGACAGAACACTGAAGCTTTCTTT
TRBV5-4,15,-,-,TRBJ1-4,CASSLYGGAGEKLFF,TGTGCCAGCAGCTTGTACGGGGGGGCCGGTGAAAAACTGTTTTTT
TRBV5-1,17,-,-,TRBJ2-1,CASSFAPGSEKTRKQFF,TGCGCCAGCAGCTTTGCACCCGGGAGCGAGAAGACTCGTAAGCAGTTCTTC
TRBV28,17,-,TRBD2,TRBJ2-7,CASSSYGGLAGTYEQYF,TGTGCCAGCAGTTCCTATGGGGGACTAGCGGGAACATACGAGCAGTACTTC
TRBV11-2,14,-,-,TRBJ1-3,CASSFGGSGNTIYF,TGTGCCAGCAGCTTTGGGGGGTCTGGAAACACCATATATTTT
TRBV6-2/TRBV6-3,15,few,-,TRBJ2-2,CASSYSPGNTGELFF,TGTGCCAGCAGTTACTCGCCAGGGAACACCGGGGAGCTGTTTTTT
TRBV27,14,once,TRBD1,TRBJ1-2,CASSPGQPYYGYTF,TGTGCCTCGTCCCCGGGACAGCCTTACTATGGCTACACCTTC
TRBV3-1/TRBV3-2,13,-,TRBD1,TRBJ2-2,CASRKTGVGELFF,TGTGCCAGCAGGAAGACAGGGGTAGGGGAGCTGTTTTTT
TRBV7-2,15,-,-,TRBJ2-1,CASSLAAAGYNEQFF,TGTGCCAGCAGCTTAGCAGCGGCGGGTTACAATGAGCAGTTCTTC
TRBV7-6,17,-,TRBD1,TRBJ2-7,CASSLGDSYRKKYEQYF,TGTGCCAGCAGCCTGGGGGACAGCTACCGGAAAAAGTACGAGCAGTACTTC
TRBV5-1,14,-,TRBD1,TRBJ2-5,CASSSGTGRETQYF,TGCGCCAGCAGCTCCGGGACAGGCAGAGAGACCCAGTACTTC
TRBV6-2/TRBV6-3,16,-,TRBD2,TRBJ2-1,CASSYFQRGGPNEQFF,TGTGCCAGCAGTTATTTCCAGCGGGGGGGCCCCAATGAGCAGTTCTTC
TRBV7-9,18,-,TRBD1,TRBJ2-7,CASSLDTLGQGGSYEQYF,TGTGCCAGCAGCTTAGATACCCTGGGACAGGGGGGATCCTACGAGCAGTACTTC
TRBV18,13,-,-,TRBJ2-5,CASSPSPLETQYF,TGTGCCAGCTCACCATCCCCCTTGGAGACCCAGTACTTC
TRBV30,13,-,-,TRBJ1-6,CAWSFLPSGQLHF,TGTGCCTGGAGTTTCCTACCCTCCGGACAGCTCCACTTT
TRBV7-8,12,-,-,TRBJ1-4,CASSRRNEKLFF,TGTGCCAGCAGCCGGCGTAATGAAAAACTGTTTTTT
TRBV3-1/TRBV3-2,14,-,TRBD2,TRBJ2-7,CASSLTSGFRAQYF,TGTGCCAGCAGCCTGACTAGCGGATTCCGCGCGCAGTACTTC
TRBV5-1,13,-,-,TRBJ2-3,CASSLDYTDTQYF,TGCGCCAGCAGCTTGGACTACACAGATACGCAGTATTTT
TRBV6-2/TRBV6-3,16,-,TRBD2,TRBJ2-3,CASSRLAGASTDTQYF,TGTGCCAGCAGCCGACTAGCGGGAGCGAGCACAGATACGCAGTATTTT
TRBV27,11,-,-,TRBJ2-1,CASSNRNEQFF,TGTGCCAGCAGTAACAGGAATGAGCAGTTCTTC
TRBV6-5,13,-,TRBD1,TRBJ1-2,CASRRTGVYGYTF,TGTGCCAGCAGGAGGACAGGAGTCTATGGCTACACCTTC
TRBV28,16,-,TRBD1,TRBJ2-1,CASSTVGDSSYNEQFF,TGTGCCAGCAGCACCGTAGGGGACAGCTCCTACAATGAGCAGTTCTTC
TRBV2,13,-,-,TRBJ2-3,CASADSSSDTQYF,TGTGCCAGCGCAGACAGCAGCTCGGATACGCAGTATTTT
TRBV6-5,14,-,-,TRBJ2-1,CASRSRVSYNEQFF,TGTGCCAGCAGATCTCGGGTATCCTACAATGAGCAGTTCTTC
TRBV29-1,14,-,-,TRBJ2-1,CSVAGRTFYNEQFF,TGCAGCGTTGCGGGCAGGACTTTCTACAATGAGCAGTTCTTC
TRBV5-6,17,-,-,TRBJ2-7,CASSLRRGATSSYEQYF,TGTGCCAGCAGCTTGAGGCGGGGAGCAACCTCCTCCTACGAGCAGTACTTC